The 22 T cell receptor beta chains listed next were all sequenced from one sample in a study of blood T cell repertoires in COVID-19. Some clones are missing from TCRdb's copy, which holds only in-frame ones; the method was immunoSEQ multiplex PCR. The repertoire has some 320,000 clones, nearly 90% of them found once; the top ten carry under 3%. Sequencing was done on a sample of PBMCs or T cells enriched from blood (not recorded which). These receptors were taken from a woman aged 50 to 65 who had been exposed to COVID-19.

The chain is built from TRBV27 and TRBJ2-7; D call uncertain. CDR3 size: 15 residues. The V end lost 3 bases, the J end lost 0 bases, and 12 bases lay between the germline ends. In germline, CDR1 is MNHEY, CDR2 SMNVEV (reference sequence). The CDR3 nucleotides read TGTGCCAGCAGTTTCTCCCCTATCCCCTCCTACGAGCAGTACTTC. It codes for CASSFSPIPSYEQYF.

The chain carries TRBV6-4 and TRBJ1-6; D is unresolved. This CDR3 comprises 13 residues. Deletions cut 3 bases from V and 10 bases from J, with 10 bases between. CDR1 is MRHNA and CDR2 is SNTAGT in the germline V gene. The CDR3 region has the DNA TGTGCCAGCAGTGAATCCAGGTTCTCACCCCTCCACTTT. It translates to CASSESRFSPLHF.

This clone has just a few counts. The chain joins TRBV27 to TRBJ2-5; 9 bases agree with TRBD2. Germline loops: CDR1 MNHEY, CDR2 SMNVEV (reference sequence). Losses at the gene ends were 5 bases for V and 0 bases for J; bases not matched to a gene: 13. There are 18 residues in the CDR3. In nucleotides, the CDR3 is TGTGCCAGCAGTGATTGGTCTAGCGGGACCAAGTACCAAGAGACCCAGTACTTC. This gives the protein CASSDWSSGTKYQETQYF.

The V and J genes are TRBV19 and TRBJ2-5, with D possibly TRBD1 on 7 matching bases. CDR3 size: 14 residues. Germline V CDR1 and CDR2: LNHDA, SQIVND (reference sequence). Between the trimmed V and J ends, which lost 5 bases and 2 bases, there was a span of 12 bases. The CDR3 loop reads CASSPAGQQETQYF. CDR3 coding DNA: TGTGCCAGTAGTCCCGCGGGACAGCAAGAGACCCAGTACTTC.

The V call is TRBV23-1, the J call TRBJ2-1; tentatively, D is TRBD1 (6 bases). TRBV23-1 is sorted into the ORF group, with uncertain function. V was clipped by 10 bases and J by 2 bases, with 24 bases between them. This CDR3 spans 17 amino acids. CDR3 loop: CAIHVDPRRQAYNEQFF. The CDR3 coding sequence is TGCGCCATCCATGTGGACCCACGAAGACAGGCCTACAATGAGCAGTTCTTC.

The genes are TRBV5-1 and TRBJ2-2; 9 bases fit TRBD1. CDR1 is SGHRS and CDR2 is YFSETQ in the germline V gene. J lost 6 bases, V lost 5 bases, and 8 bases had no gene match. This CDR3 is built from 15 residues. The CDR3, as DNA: TGCGCCAGCAGACCGGGACAGGGTGGAGCCGGGGAGCTGTTTTTT. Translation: CASRPGQGGAGELFF.

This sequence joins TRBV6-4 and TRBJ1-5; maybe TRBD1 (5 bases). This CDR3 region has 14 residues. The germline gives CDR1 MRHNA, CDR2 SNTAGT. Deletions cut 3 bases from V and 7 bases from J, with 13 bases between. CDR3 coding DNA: TGTGCCAGCAGTGAACAGGCTCGGGAGCAGCCCCAGCATTTT. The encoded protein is CASSEQAREQPQHF.

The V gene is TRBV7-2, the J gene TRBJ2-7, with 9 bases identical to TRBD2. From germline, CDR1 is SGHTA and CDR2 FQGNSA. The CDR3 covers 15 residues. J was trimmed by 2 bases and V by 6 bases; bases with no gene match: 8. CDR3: CASRPSGGTAYEQYF. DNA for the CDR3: TGTGCCAGCAGGCCGAGCGGGGGGACGGCCTACGAGCAGTACTTC.

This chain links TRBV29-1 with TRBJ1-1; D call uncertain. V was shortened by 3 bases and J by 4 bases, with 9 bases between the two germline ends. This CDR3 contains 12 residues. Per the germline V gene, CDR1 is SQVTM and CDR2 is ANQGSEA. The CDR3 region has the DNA TGCAGCGTTGAGGCTTGGAGCACTGAAGCTTTCTTT. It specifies CSVEAWSTEAFF.

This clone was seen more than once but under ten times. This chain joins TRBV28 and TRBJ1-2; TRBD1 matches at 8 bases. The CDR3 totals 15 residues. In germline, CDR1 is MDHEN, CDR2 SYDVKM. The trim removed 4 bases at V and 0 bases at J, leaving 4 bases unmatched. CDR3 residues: CASSSGTGPNYGYTF. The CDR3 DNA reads TGTGCCAGCAGTTCAGGGACAGGACCTAACTATGGCTACACCTTC.

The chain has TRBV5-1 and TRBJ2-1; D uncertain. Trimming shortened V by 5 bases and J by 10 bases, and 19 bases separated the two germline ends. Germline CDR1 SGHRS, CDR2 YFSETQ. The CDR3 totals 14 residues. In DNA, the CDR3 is TGCGCCAGCAGAGGCGATTATACCGGGTGGGAGCAGTTCTTC. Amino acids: CASRGDYTGWEQFF. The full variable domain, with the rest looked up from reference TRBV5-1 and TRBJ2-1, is KAGVTQTPRYLIKTRGQQVTLSCSPISGHRSVSWYQQTPGQGLQFLFEYFSETQRNKGNFPGRFSGRQFSNSRSEMNVSTLELGDSALYLCASRGDYTGWEQFFGPGTRLTVL.

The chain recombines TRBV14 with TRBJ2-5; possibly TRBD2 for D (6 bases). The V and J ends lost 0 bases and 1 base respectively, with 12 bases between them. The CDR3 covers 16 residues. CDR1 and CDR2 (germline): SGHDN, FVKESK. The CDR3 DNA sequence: TGTGCCAGCAGCCAAGATCGGGGACTGATCCAAGAGACCCAGTACTTC. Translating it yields CASSQDRGLIQETQYF.

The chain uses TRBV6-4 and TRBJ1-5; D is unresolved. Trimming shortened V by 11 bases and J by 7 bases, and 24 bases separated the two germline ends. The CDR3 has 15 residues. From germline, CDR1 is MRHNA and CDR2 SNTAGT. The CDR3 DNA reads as TGTGCCTTTGCACGTGAGAACTCGGGGAACCAGCCCCAGCATTTT. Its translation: CAFARENSGNQPQHF.

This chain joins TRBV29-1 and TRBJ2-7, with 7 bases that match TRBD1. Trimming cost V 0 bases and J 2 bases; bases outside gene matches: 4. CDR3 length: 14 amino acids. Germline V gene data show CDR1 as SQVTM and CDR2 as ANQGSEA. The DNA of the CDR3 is TGCAGCGTTGAAGAGTGGGACAGACCCTACGAGCAGTACTTC. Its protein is CSVEEWDRPYEQYF.

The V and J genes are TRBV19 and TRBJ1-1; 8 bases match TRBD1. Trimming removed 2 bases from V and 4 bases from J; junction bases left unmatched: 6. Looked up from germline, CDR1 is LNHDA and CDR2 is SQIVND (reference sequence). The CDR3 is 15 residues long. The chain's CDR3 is CASSISWDRTTEAFF. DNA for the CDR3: TGTGCCAGTAGTATAAGCTGGGACAGGACCACTGAAGCTTTCTTT.

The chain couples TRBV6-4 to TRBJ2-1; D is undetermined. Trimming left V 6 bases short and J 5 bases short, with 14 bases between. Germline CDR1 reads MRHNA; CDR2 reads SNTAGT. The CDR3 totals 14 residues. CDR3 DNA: TGTGCCAGCAGACTCAATATGATGGACAATGAGCAGTTCTTC. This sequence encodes CASRLNMMDNEQFF.

The CDR3 DNA follows: TGTGCCAGCAGCCAAGGTTTGACAGTTCTGGACACCATATATTTT. Its protein is CASSQGLTVLDTIYF. The rearrangement links TRBV3-1 (or the pseudogene TRBV3-2) to TRBJ1-3; possible D gene TRBD1, 5 bases. The CDR3 spans 15 residues. Germline V gene sequence: CDR1 LGHDT, CDR2 YNNKEL (reference sequence). The V and J ends lost 1 base and 8 bases respectively, with 15 bases between them.

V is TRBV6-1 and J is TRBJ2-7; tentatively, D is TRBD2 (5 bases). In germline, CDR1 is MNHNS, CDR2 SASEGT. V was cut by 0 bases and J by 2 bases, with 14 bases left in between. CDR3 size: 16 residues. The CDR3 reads CASSEAKTILPYEQYF. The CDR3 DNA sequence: TGTGCCAGCAGTGAAGCTAAGACTATTCTACCCTACGAGCAGTACTTC.

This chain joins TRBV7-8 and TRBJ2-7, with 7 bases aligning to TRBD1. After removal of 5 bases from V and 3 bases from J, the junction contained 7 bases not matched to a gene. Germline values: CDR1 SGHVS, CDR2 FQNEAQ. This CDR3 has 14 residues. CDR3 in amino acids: CASSKTQGVYEQYF. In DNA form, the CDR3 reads TGTGCCAGCAGCAAAACTCAGGGGGTCTACGAGCAGTACTTC.

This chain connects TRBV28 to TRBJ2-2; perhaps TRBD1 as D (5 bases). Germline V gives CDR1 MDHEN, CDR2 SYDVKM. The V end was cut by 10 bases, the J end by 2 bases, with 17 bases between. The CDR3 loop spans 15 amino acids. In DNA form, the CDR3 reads TGTGCCACCTCAGCCAGGGCCCCTAACACCGGGGAGCTGTTTTTT. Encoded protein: CATSARAPNTGELFF.

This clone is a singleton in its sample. CDR3 sequence (DNA): TGTGCCAGCAGCTGGGTTAGGGAAGCGGGGGGGTTCTACAATGAGCAGTTCTTC. Its translation: CASSWVREAGGFYNEQFF. J is TRBJ2-1 and V is TRBV11-2, with TRBD2 matching over 10 bases. Trimming cost V 4 bases and J 3 bases; bases outside gene matches: 12. The CDR3 consists of 18 residues. CDR1 and CDR2 from the germline V gene are SGHAT and FQNNGV.

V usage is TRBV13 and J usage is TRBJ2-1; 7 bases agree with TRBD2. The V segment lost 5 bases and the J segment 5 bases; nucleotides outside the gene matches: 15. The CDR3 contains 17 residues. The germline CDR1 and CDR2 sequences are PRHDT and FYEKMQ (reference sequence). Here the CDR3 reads CASSPQATRGVNNEQFF. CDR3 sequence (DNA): TGTGCCAGCAGCCCGCAAGCGACCCGGGGGGTGAACAATGAGCAGTTCTTC.